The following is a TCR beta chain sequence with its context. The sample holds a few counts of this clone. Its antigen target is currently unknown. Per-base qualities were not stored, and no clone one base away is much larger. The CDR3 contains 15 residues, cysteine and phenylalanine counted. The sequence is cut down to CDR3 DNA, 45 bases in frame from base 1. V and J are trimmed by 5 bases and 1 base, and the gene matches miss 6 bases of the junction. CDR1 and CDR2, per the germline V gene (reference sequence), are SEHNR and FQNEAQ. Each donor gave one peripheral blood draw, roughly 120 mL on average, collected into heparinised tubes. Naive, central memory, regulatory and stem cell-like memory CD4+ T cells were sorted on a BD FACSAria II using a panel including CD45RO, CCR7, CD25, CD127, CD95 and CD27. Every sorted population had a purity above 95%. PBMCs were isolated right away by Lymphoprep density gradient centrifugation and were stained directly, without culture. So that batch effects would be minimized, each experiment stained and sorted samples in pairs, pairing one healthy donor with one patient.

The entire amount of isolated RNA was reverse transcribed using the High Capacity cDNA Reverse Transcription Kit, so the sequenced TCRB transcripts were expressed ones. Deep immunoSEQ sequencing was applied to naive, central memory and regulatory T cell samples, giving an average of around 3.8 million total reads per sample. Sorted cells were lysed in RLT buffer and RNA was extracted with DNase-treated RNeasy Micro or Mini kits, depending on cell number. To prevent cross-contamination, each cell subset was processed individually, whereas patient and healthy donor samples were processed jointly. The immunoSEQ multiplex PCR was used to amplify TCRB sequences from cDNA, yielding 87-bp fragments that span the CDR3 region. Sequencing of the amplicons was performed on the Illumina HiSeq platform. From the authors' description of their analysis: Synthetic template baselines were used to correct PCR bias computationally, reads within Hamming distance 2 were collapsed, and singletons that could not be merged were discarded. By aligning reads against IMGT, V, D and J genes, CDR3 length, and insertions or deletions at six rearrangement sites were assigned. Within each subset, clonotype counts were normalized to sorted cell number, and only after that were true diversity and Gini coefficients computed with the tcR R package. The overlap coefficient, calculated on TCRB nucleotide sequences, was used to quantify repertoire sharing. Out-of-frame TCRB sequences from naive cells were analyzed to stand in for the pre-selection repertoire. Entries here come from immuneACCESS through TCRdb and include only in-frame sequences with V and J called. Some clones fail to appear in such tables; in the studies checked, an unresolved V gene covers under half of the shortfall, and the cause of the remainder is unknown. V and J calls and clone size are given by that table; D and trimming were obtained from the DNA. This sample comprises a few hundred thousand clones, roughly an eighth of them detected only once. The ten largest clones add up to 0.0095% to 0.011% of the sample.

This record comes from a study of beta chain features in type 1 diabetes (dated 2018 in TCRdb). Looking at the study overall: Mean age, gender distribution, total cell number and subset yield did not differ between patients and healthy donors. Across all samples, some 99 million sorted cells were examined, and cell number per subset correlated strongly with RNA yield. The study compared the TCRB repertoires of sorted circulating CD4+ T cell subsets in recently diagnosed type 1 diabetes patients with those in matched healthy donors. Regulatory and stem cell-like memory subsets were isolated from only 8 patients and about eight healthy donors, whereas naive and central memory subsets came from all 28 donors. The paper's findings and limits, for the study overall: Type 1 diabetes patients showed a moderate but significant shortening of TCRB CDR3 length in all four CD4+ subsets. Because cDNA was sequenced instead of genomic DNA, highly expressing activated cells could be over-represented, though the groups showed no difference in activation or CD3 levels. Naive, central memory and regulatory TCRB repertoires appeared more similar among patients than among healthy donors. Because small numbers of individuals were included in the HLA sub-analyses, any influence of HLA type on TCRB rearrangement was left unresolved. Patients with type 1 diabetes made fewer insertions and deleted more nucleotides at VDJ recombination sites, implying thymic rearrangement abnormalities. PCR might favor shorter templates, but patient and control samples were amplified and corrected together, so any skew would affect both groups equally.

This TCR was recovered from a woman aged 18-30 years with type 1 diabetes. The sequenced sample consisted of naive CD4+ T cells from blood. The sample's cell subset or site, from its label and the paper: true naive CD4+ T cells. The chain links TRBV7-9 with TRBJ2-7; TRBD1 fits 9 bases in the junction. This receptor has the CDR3 CASSLGQGLSYEQYF. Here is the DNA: TGTGCCAGCAGCCTAGGACAGGGGCTTTCCTACGAGCAGTACTTC.